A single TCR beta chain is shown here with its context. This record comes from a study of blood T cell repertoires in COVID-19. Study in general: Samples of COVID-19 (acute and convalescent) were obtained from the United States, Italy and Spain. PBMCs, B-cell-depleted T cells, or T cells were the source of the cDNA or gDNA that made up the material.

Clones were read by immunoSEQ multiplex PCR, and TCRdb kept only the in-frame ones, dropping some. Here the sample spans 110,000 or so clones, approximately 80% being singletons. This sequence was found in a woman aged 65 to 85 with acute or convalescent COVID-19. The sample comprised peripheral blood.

The CDR3 DNA is TGTGCCAGTAGTATATCTGGGACTGATGGCTACACCTTC. Translating it yields CASSISGTDGYTF. The rearrangement joins TRBV19 to TRBJ1-2; a possible D gene is TRBD1 (5 bases). Trimming took off 2 bases at V and 6 bases at J, with 10 bases between the two ends. Germline V gives CDR1 LNHDA, CDR2 SQIVND (reference sequence). This CDR3 contains 13 residues.